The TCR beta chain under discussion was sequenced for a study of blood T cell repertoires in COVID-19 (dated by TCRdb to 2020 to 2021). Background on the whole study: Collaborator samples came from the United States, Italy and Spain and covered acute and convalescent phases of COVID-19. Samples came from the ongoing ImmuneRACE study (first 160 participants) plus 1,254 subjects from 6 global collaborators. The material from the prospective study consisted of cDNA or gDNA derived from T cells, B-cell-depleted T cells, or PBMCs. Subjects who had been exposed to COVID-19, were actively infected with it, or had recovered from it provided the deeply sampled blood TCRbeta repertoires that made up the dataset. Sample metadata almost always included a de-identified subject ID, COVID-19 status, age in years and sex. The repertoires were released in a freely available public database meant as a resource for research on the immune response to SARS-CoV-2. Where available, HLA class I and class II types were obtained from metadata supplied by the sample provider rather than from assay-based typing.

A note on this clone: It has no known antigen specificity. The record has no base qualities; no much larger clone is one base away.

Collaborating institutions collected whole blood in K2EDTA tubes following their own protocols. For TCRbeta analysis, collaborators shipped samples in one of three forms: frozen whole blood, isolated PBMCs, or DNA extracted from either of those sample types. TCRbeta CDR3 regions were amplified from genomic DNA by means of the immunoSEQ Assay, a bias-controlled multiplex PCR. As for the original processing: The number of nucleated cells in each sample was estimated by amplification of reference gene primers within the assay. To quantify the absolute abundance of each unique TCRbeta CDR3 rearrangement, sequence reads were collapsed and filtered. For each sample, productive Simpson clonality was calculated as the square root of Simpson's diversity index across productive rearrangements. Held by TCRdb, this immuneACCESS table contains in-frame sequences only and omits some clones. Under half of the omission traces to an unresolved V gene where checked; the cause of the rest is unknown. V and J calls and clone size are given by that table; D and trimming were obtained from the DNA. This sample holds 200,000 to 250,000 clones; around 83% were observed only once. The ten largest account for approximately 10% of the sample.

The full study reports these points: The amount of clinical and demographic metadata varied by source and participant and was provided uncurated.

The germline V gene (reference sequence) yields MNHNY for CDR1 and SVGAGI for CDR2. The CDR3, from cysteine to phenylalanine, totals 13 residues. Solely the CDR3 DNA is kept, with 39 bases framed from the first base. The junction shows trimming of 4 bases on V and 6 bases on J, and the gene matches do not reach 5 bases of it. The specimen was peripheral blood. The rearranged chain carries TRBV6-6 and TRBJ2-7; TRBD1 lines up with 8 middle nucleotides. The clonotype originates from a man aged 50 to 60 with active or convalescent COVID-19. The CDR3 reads CASSSQGAGEQYF. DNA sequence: TGTGCCAGCAGTTCCCAGGGGGCGGGCGAGCAGTACTTC.